This is a list of T cell receptor beta chains from one sample in a study of cytomegalovirus exposure and HLA in healthy donors. Data came from immunoSEQ multiplex PCR; TCRdb stores just in-frame clones and leaves some out. The sample lists 95,000 or so clones, around 81% occurring once. The specimen was PBMCs. Source of these receptors: a woman aged 65 to 85 in good health and CMV-seropositive. The CDR3 runs from the conserved cysteine through the conserved F or W. D genes are given only for firm matches. The size entry is marked missing in some rows and otherwise reads once, few, many or a size class.

NA	NA	TRBJ1-1	TRBV19	TGTGCCAGTAGTACCGACCCAAGGAGGACTGAAGCTTTCTTT	CASSTDPRRTEAFF
NA	once	TRBJ2-3	TRBV7-3	TGTGCCAGCAGCTTATTGGGGGGGCCAGATACGCAGTATTTT	CASSLLGGPDTQYF
NA	NA	TRBJ2-5	TRBV19	TGTGCCAGTACCGAAAGGGGGAGAGAGACCCAGTACTTC	CASTERGRETQYF
TRBD1	NA	TRBJ1-5	TRBV19	TGTGCCAGTAGGGGGACAGGGACTGGGCAGCCCCAGCATTTT	CASRGTGTGQPQHF
NA	NA	TRBJ1-2	TRBV5-8	TGTGCCAGCAGCTTGGGTCAGGGGATGTACTATGGCTACACCTTC	CASSLGQGMYYGYTF
NA	NA	TRBJ2-5	TRBV9	TGTGCCAGCAGCGTAGAACCTGGCGGGGGCAGAGAGACCCAGTACTTC	CASSVEPGGGRETQYF
NA	NA	TRBJ2-1	TRBV19	TGTGCCAGTACCAGAACAACGGGAGCCTACAATGAGCAGTTCTTC	CASTRTTGAYNEQFF
TRBD2	NA	TRBJ2-7	TRBV27	TGTGCCAGCAGTTTTAGCGGGACTAGTCAAAACGAGCAGTACTTC	CASSFSGTSQNEQYF
TRBD1	NA	TRBJ2-2	TRBV28	TGTGCCAGCAGCCTCCAAGGACAGGGGGGCGGGGAGCTGTTTTTT	CASSLQGQGGGELFF
TRBD1	NA	TRBJ2-7	TRBV28	TGTGCCAGCAGCTCAGGACAGGGGCGAAGCGAGCAGTACTTC	CASSSGQGRSEQYF
NA	NA	TRBJ2-7	TRBV11-3	TGTGCCAGCAGCTTTGGGTATAGCGGCGAGCAGTACTTC	CASSFGYSGEQYF
NA	NA	TRBJ2-2	TRBV29-1	TGCAGCGTTGAAGGGGGGCGTAGCGGGGAGCTGTTTTTT	CSVEGGRSGELFF
TRBD1	few	TRBJ1-1	TRBV5-1	TGCGCCAGCAGCAAGTTGACAGGGGAAAACACTGAAGCTTTCTTT	CASSKLTGENTEAFF
NA	NA	TRBJ1-1	TRBV7-8	TGTGCCAGCAGCTCCAGGGGGAACACTGAAGCTTTCTTT	CASSSRGNTEAFF
NA	NA	TRBJ2-1	TRBV7-3	TGTGCCAGCAGCGAGGGATCCTACAATGAGCAGTTCTTC	CASSEGSYNEQFF
NA	NA	TRBJ2-5	TRBV9	TGTGCCAGCAGCGCAGGGGGGAGCGGCAAAGAGACCCAGTACTTC	CASSAGGSGKETQYF
NA	NA	TRBJ2-1	TRBV19	TGTGCCACCCGACCAACGGGCTCCTACAATGAGCAGTTCTTC	CATRPTGSYNEQFF
NA	NA	TRBJ2-7	TRBV11-2	TGTGCCAGCAGCTCGAACGGGGGTAGCCCCAGCTCCTACGAGCAGTACTTC	CASSSNGGSPSSYEQYF
NA	NA	TRBJ1-1	TRBV2	TGTGCCACCTCCTTACAGGGTCGGAACACTGAAGCTTTCTTT	CATSLQGRNTEAFF
TRBD2	once	TRBJ2-7	TRBV5-6	TGTGCCAGCAGCAGCGGGAGGGAAGGGGAGCAGTACTTC	CASSSGREGEQYF
TRBD2	few	TRBJ2-1	TRBV11-3	TGTGCCAGCAGCTCCCGCAGCGGGAGGGCCGAGGAGCAGTTCTTC	CASSSRSGRAEEQFF
NA	once	TRBJ2-5	TRBV9	TGTGCCAGCAGCGTAGCAAGCGGACTATGGGAGACCCAGTACTTC	CASSVASGLWETQYF
NA	NA	TRBJ2-7	TRBV7-8	TGTGCCAGCAAAAGTCTGACGGGTGCTCACGAGCAGTACTTC	CASKSLTGAHEQYF
TRBD1	few	TRBJ2-5	TRBV5-1	TGCGCCAGCAGCCATGGGACAGTCCAAGAGACCCAGTACTTC	CASSHGTVQETQYF
NA	NA	TRBJ2-3	TRBV2	TGTGCCAGCAGTGAATCGTCGTCCGATACGCAGTATTTT	CASSESSSDTQYF
TRBD2	NA	TRBJ2-5	TRBV27	TGTGCCAGCAGTCCCGGGACTAGCGGGAGACGAGAGACCCAGTACTTC	CASSPGTSGRRETQYF
NA	NA	TRBJ1-4	TRBV19	TGTGCCAGTAGTATAGTTGGGGCAGGTGAAAAACTGTTTTTT	CASSIVGAGEKLFF
TRBD1	few	TRBJ1-4	TRBV5-4	TGCGCCAGCAGCCAAGATAGGGGACAGGGCCAGGAAAAACTGTTTTTT	CASSQDRGQGQEKLFF
NA	NA	TRBJ2-7	TRBV11-1	TGTGCCAGCAGCCTGGGACTTGCCATCCTACCATCCTACGAGCAGTACTTC	CASSLGLAILPSYEQYF
NA	NA	TRBJ1-3	TRBV7-3	TGTGCCTCCGGGGTCAACTCTGGAAACACCATATATTTT	CASGVNSGNTIYF
TRBD1	NA	TRBJ1-3	TRBV2	TGTGCCGGCTCCGGGACAGGGGGCGATCTGCTTGGAAACACCATATATTTT	CAGSGTGGDLLGNTIYF
TRBD2	NA	TRBJ2-3	TRBV6-5	TGTGCCAGCAGTTGGGGGGGGGATACGCAGTATTTT	CASSWGGDTQYF
TRBD2	NA	TRBJ2-1	TRBV18	TGTGCCAGCTCAGGGGGACTAGCGCACAATGAGCAGTTCTTC	CASSGGLAHNEQFF
NA	few	TRBJ2-3	TRBV9	TGTGCCAGCAGCGTAGGTCCTAGTACAGATACGCAGTATTTT	CASSVGPSTDTQYF
TRBD2	NA	TRBJ2-1	TRBV5-1	TGCGCCAGCGCCTCCATGGGAGGGAGTGAAAATGAGCAGTTCTTC	CASASMGGSENEQFF
NA	NA	TRBJ2-1	TRBV6-6	TGTGCCAGCAGTTACTCGAAGACTAATGAGCAGTTCTTC	CASSYSKTNEQFF